This T cell receptor beta chain was sequenced for a study of graft-versus-host responses after intestinal transplantation. The CDR3 loop spans 16 amino acids. The germline gives CDR1 SGDLS, CDR2 YYNGEE. V gave up 0 bases and J gave up 3 bases; unmatched junction bases: 8. This clone was observed a single time. The antigen remains undetermined. Using immunoSEQ multiplex PCR, the repertoire was profiled, and TCRdb retains in-frame clones only, with some absent. The data show 90,000 to 120,000 clones, more than 85% seen once. The source of this sequence is a human donor who received an intestinal transplant. The chain joins TRBV9 to TRBJ2-7; TRBD2 matches at 8 bases. This specimen consisted of unstimulated CD4+ T cells sorted from spleen or lymph node cells, obtained before intestinal transplant. The CDR3 DNA follows: TGTGCCAGCAGCGTAGGGCCTGGGACTAGACACTACGAGCAGTACTTC. Its protein product is CASSVGPGTRHYEQYF. The full variable domain, rest sourced from reference TRBV9 and TRBJ2-7, is DSGVTQTPKHLITATGQRVTLRCSPRSGDLSVYWYQQSLDQGLQFLIQYYNGEERAKGNILERFSAQQFPDLHSELNLSSLELGDSALYFCASSVGPGTRHYEQYFGPGTRLTVT.